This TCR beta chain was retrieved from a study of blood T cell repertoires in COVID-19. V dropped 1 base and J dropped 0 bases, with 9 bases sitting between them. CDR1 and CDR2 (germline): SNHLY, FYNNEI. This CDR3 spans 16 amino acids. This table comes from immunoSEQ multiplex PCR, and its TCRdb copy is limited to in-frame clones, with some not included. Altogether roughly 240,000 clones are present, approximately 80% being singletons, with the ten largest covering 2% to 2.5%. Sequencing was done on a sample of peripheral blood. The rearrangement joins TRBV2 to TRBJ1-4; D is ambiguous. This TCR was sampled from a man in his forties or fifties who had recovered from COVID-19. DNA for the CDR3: TGTGCCAGCAGTGAAGGGGCCTCTGCAACTAATGAAAAACTGTTTTTT. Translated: CASSEGASATNEKLFF.